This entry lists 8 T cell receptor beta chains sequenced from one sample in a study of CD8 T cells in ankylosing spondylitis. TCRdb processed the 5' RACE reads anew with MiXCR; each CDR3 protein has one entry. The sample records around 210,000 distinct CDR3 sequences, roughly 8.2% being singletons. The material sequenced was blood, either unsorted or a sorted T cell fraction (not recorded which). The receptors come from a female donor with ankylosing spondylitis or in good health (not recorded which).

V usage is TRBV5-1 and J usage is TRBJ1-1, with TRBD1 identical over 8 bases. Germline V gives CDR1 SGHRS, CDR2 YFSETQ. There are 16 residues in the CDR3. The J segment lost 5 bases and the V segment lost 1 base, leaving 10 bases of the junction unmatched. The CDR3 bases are TGCGCCAGCAGCTTGCGAGGGACAGGCCTGGGGACTGAAGCTTTCTTT. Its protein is CASSLRGTGLGTEAFF. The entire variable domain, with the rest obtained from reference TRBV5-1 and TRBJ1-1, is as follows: KAGVTQTPRYLIKTRGQQVTLSCSPISGHRSVSWYQQTPGQGLQFLFEYFSETQRNKGNFPGRFSGRQFSNSRSEMNVSTLELGDSALYLCASSLRGTGLGTEAFFGQGTRLTVV.

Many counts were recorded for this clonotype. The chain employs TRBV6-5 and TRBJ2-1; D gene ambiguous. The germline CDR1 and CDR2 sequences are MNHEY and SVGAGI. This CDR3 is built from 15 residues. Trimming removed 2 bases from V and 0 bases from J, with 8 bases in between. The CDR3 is CASSYQEDSYNEQFF. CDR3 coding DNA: TGTGCCAGCAGTTACCAAGAAGACTCCTACAATGAGCAGTTCTTC.

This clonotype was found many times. DNA of the CDR3: TGCAGTGCTAGTAGTCTAGCAAATGGTGAGCAGTTCTTC. Residues: CSASSLANGEQFF. The chain carries TRBV20-1 and TRBJ2-1; D is perhaps TRBD2 (5 bases). Trimming stripped 3 bases from V and 9 bases from J, with 15 bases between. The CDR3 length is 13 residues. Germline CDR1 is DFQATT and CDR2 is SNEGSKA (reference sequence).

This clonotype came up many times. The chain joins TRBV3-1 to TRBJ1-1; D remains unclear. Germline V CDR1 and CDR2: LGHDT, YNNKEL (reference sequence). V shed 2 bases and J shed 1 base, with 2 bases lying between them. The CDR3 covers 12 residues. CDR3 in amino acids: CASSQTNTEAFF. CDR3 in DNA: TGTGCCAGCAGCCAAACGAACACTGAAGCTTTCTTT. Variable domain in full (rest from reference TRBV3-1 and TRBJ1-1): DTAVSQTPKYLVTQMGNDKSIKCEQNLGHDTMYWYKQDSKKFLKIMFSYNNKELIINETVPNRFSPKSPDKAHLNLHINSLELGDSAVYFCASSQTNTEAFFGQGTRLTVV.

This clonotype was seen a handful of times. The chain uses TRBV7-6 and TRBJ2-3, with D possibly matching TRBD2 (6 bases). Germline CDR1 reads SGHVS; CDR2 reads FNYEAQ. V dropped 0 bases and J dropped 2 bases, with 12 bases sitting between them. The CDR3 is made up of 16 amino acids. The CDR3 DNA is TGTGCCAGCAGCTTAGCAGGTAGCGGCCTCACAGATACGCAGTATTTT. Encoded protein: CASSLAGSGLTDTQYF. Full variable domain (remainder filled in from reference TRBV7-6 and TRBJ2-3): GAGVSQSPRYKVTKRGQDVALRCDPISGHVSLYWYRQALGQGPEFLTYFNYEAQQDKSGLPNDRFSAERPEGSISTLTIQRTEQRDSAMYRCASSLAGSGLTDTQYFGPGTRLTVL.

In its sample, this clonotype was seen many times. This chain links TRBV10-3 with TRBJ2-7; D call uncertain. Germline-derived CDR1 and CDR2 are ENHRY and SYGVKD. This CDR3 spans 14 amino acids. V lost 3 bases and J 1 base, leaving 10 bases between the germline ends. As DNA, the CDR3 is TGTGCCATCAGTGACCTTACACATTCCTACGAGCAGTACTTC. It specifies CAISDLTHSYEQYF.

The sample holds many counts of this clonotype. CDR3 DNA sequence: TGCAGTGCTAGGGGGTTTGACAGGGCCATGAACACTGAAGCTTTCTTT. Translating it yields CSARGFDRAMNTEAFF. J is TRBJ1-1 and V is TRBV20-1, with TRBD1 matching 7 bases. Germline V gene data show CDR1 as DFQATT and CDR2 as SNEGSKA (reference sequence). Trimming took 3 bases from V and 0 from J; bases not matched to a gene: 10. This CDR3 is built from 16 residues.

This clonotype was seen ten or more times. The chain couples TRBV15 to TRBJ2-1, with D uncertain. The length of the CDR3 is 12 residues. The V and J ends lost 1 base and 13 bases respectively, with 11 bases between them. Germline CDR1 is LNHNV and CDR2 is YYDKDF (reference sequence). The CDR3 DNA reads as TGTGCCACCAGCAGAGTGGCAGGCCTACAGTTCTTC. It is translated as CATSRVAGLQFF.